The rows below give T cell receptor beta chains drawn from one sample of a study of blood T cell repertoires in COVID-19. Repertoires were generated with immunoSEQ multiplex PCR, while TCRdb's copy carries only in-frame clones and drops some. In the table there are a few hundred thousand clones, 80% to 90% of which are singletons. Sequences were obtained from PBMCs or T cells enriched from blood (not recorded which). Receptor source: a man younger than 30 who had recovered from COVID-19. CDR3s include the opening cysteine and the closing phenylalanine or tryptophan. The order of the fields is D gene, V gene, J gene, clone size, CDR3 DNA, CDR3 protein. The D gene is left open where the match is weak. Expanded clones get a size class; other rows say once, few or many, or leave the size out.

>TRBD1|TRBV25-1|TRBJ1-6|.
TGTGCCATCCTTTCAGGGGGCTTTATTAATTCACCCCTCCACTTT
CAILSGGFINSPLHF
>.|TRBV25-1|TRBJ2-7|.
TGTGCCAGCAGTGATGGGTTAGGGGAAATATACGAGCAGTACTTC
CASSDGLGEIYEQYF
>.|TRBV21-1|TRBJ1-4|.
TGTGCCAGCAGCAAAGCGGCCAGGGGGACGAATGAAAAACTGTTTTTT
CASSKAARGTNEKLFF
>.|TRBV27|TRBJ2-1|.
TGTGCCAGCAGTATATCGAGGTACAATGAGCAGTTCTTC
CASSISRYNEQFF
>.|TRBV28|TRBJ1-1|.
TGTGCCAGCAGTTTACCGTACACTGAAGCTTTCTTT
CASSLPYTEAFF
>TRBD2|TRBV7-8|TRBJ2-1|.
TGTGCCAGCAGCTCTAGCGGAATCTACAATGAGCAGTTCTTC
CASSSSGIYNEQFF
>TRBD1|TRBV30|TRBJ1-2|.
TGTGCCTGGAGTGTACTGGGGACAGGAGTCGATGGCTACACCTTC
CAWSVLGTGVDGYTF
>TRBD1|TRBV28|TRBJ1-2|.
TGTGCCAGCAGGGAAGGACAGGGAAGGGCCTATGGCTACACCTTC
CASREGQGRAYGYTF
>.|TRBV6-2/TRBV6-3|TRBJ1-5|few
TGTGCCAGCAGTTACCCGGGAGTGTCCCAGCCCCAGCATTTT
CASSYPGVSQPQHF
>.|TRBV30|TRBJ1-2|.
TGTGCCTGGAGTTCAGGGGTGGGCTACACCTTC
CAWSSGVGYTF
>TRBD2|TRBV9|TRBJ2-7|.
TGTGCCAGCAGCGCCACCTCCGGGACTAGCGGCATCTACGAGCAGTACTTC
CASSATSGTSGIYEQYF
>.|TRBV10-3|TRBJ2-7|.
TGTGCCATCAGTGGACAGACGTCCTACGAGCAGTACTTC
CAISGQTSYEQYF
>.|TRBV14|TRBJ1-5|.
TGTGCCAGCAGCCGCTCGTCAGGCACTGGCAATCAGCCCCAGCATTTT
CASSRSSGTGNQPQHF
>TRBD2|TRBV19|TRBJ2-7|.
TGTGCCAGTAGTGGGACTAGCGGGGGTGAAGGGCAGTACTTC
CASSGTSGGEGQYF
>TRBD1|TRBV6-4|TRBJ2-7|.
TGTGCCAGCCATGGACAGGGGACCTCCTACGAGCAGTACTTC
CASHGQGTSYEQYF
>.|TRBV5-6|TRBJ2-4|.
TGTGCCAGCTATAGAGGGGGTACAGGAAACATTCAGTACTTC
CASYRGGTGNIQYF
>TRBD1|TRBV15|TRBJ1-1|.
TGTGCCACCGGCGCGACAGGGCGGACTGAAGCTTTCTTT
CATGATGRTEAFF
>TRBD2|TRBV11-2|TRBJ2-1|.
TGTGCCAGCAGCTTAGCCACCGGGACTAGTATGAATGAGCAGTTCTTC
CASSLATGTSMNEQFF
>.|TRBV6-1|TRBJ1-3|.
TGTGCCAGCAGTGAAGCCGCGCAGGCTTTTAGCTCTGGAAACACCATATATTTT
CASSEAAQAFSSGNTIYF
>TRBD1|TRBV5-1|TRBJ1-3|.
TGCGCCAGCAGCTTCGGACAGGGGGCTAACACCATATATTTT
CASSFGQGANTIYF
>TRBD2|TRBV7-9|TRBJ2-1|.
TGTGCCAGCAGCACACTAGCGGGAGGGCCGAATGAGCAGTTCTTC
CASSTLAGGPNEQFF
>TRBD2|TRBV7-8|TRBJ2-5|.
TGTGCCAGCAGCCAAAATAGCGGGGGAGTACGTGAGACCCAGTACTTC
CASSQNSGGVRETQYF
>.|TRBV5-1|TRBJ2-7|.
TGCGCCAGCAGAGAAGGTCCAGGGGAAACCTACGAGCAGTACTTC
CASREGPGETYEQYF
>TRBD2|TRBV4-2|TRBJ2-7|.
TGTGCCAGCAGCCCTACCGGGACTAGCGGGGGGGCCTACGAGCAGTACTTC
CASSPTGTSGGAYEQYF
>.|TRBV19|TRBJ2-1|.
TGTGCCAGTACTACAGGGTATACCTACAATGAGCAGTTCTTC
CASTTGYTYNEQFF
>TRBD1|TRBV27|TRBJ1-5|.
TGTGCCAGCAGTCAGTTAACAGGGGGGAATCAGCCCCAGCATTTT
CASSQLTGGNQPQHF
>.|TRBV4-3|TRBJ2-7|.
TGCGCCAGCAGCCAAGTAGTCCCAGGGGAGCAGTACTTC
CASSQVVPGEQYF
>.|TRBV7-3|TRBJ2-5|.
TGTGCCAGCAGCCCTAGAGCGGGGACACGGACCCAGTACTTC
CASSPRAGTRTQYF
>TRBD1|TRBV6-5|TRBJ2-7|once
TGTGCCAGCAGTTCCCCGGACAGGGCAAACGAGCAGTACTTC
CASSSPDRANEQYF
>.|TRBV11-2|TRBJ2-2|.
TGTGCCAGCAGCCGCATAGAGGTTAGGGAGCTGTTTTTT
CASSRIEVRELFF
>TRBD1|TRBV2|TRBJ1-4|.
TGTGCCAGCAGTGAAGCGCTGGGGACAGGCATTTCTAATGAAAAACTGTTTTTT
CASSEALGTGISNEKLFF
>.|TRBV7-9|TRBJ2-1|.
TGTGCCAGCAGCGCAGGTAATGAGCAGTTCTTC
CASSAGNEQFF
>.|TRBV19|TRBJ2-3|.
TGTGCCAGTAGTATACAGGGGACCAGATACGCAGTGCGGTATTTT
CASSIQGTRYAVRYF
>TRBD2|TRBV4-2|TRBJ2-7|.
TGTGCCAGCAGCCATCTCCTAGCGGGAGGAGCCTACGAGCAGTACTTC
CASSHLLAGGAYEQYF
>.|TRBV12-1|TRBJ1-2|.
TGTGCCAGCAGCCCCCCAGGGGGTAGGGGCTATGGCTACACCTTC
CASSPPGGRGYGYTF
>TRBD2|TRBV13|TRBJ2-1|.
TGTGCCAGCAGCGATCTCGGGGGGGAGCAGTTCTTC
CASSDLGGEQFF
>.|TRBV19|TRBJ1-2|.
TGTGCCAGTAGTTACGGGACAAATTATGGCTACACCTTC
CASSYGTNYGYTF
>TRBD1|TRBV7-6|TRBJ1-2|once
TGTGCCAGCAGCCCGTGGGACAGCGAAAACTATGGCTACACCTTC
CASSPWDSENYGYTF
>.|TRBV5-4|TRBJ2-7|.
TGTGCCAGCAGCTGGGGGACATCCGAGCAGTACTTC
CASSWGTSEQYF
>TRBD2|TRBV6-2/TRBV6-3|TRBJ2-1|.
TGTGCCAGCAGCGACCCTCCTAGCGGGAGGTATACCTACAATGAGCAGTTCTTC
CASSDPPSGRYTYNEQFF
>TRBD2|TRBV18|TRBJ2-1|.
TGTGCCAGCTCACCAGGACTAGCGGGAGGGCAGTACAATGAGCAGTTCTTC
CASSPGLAGGQYNEQFF
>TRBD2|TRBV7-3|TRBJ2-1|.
TGTGCCAGCAGCTTAAGCGGGGGTGGTCACAATGAGCAGTTCTTC
CASSLSGGGHNEQFF
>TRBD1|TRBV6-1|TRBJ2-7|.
TGTGCCAGCAGTGGACCGGGACAGATGAGCTCCTACGAGCAGTACTTC
CASSGPGQMSSYEQYF
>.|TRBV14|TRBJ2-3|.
TGTGCCAGCAGCCAAGATTGGGCCACAGATACGCAGTATTTT
CASSQDWATDTQYF
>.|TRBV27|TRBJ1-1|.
TGTGCCAGCAGTTTATCCAGGGGAACTGAAGCTTTCTTT
CASSLSRGTEAFF
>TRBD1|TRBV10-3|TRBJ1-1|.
TGTGCCAGCTGGACAGGGGATCTCACTGAAGCTTTCTTT
CASWTGDLTEAFF
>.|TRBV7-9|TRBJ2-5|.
TGTGCCAGCAGCTTAGGGGGCAGGGAGACCCAGTACTTC
CASSLGGRETQYF
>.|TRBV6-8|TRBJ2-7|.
TGTGCCAGCAGTTACAGACTCGGTAGCGTAAACTACGAGCAGTACTTC
CASSYRLGSVNYEQYF
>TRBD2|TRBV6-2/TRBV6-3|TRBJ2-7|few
TGTGCCAGCAGACCTAGACTAGCGGGAGAGCATGAGCAGTACTTC
CASRPRLAGEHEQYF
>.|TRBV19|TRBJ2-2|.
TGTGCCAGTAGTATTGATGCGTACGGGGAGCTGTTTTTT
CASSIDAYGELFF
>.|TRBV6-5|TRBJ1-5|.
TGTGCCAGCAGTTACTACGGACCAGGGTGGCCCCAGCATTTT
CASSYYGPGWPQHF
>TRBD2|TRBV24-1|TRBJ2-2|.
TGTGCCCCGAGTCCGGGACTAGCGGAGAACACCGGGGAGCTGTTTTTT
CAPSPGLAENTGELFF